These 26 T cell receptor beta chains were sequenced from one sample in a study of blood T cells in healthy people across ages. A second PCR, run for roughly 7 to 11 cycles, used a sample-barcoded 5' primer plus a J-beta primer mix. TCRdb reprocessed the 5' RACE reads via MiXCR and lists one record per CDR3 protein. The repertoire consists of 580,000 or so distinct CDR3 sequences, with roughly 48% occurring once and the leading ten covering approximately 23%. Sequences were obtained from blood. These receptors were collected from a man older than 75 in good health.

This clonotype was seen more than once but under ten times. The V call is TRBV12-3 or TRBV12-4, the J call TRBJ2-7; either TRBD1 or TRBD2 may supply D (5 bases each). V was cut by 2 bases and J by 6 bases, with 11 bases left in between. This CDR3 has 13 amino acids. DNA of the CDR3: TGTGCCAGCAGTTTATCAGAGGGGATCGAGCAGTACTTC. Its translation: CASSLSEGIEQYF.

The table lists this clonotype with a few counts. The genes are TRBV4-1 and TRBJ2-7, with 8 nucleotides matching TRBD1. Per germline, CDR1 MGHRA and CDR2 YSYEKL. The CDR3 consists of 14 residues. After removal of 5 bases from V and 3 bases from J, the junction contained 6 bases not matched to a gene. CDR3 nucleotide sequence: TGCGCCAGCAGCGAGGGGGACAGGAGCTACGAGCAGTACTTC. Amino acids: CASSEGDRSYEQYF.

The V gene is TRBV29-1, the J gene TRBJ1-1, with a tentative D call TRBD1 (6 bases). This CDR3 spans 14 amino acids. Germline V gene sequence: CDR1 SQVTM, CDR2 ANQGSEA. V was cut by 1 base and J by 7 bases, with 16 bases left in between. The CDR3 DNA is TGCAGCGTTGAAGGGGGGCGAGTGAGCAATGAAGCTTTCTTT. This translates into CSVEGGRVSNEAFF.

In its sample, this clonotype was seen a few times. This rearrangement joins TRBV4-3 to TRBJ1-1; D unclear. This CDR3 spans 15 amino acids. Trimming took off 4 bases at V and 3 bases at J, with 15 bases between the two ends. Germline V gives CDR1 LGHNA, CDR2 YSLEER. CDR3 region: CASSPPQPSHTEAFF. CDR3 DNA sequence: TGCGCCAGCAGCCCTCCCCAACCGAGCCACACTGAAGCTTTCTTT.

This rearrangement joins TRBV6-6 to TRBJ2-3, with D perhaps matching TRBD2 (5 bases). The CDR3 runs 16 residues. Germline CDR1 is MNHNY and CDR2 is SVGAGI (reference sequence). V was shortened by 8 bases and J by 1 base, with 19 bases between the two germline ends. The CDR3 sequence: CASGSHWRVGTDTQYF. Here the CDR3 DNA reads TGTGCCAGCGGGTCCCATTGGCGGGTCGGCACAGATACGCAGTATTTT.

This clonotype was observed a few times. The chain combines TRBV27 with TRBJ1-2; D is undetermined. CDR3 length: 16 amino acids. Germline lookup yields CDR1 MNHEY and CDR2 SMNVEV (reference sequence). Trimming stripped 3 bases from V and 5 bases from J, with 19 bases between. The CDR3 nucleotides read TGTGCCAGCAGTTTCCAAGGCCCCGGAGGCGGGTATGGCTACACCTTC. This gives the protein CASSFQGPGGGYGYTF.

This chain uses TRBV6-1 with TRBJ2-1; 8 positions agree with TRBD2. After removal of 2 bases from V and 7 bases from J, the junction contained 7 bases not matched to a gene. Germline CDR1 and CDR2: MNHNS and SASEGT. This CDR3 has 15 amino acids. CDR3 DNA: TGTGCCAGCAGTGAACCGGGACTAGTAAATAATGAGCAGTTCTTC. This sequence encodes CASSEPGLVNNEQFF.

As DNA, the CDR3 is TGCAGTCCCCTTACCCGCGGGCAACAAGAGACCCAGTACTTC. Its translation: CSPLTRGQQETQYF. The chain recombines TRBV20-1 with TRBJ2-5; weak D call: TRBD2 (5 bases). The CDR3 extends over 14 amino acids. Per germline, CDR1 DFQATT and CDR2 SNEGSKA (reference sequence). Trimming pared 8 bases from V and 2 bases from J, leaving 18 bases between.

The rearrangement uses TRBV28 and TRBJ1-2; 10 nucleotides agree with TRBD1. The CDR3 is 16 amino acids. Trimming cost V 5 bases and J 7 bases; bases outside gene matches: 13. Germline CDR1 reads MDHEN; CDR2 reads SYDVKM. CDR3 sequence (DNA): TGTGCCAGCAGTCGGACAGGGGGAAGGGAAGCAATTGGCTACACCTTC. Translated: CASSRTGGREAIGYTF.

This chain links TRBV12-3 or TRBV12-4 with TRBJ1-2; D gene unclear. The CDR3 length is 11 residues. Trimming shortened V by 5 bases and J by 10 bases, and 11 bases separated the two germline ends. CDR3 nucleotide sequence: TGTGCCAGCAGTGGATATGGGAACTACACCTTC. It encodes CASSGYGNYTF.

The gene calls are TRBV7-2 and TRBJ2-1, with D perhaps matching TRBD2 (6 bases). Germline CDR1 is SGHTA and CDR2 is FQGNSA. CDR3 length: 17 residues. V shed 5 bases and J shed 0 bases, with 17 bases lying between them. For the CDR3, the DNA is TGTGCCAGCAGCCTTGTCGGGGGAGCCAGCTCCTACAATGAGCAGTTCTTC. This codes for CASSLVGGASSYNEQFF.

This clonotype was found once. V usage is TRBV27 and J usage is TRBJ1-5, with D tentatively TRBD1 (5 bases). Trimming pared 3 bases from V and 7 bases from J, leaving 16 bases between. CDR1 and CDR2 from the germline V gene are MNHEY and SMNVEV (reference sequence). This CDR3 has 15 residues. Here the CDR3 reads CASSFYGGGNQPQHF. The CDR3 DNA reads TGTGCCAGCAGTTTCTATGGGGGAGGGAACCAGCCCCAGCATTTT.

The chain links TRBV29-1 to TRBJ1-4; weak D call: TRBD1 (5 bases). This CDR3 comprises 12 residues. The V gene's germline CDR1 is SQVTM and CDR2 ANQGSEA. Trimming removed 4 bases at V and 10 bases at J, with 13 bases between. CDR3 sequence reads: CSVAGTLGKLFF. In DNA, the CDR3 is TGCAGCGTTGCCGGGACTCTCGGAAAACTGTTTTTT.

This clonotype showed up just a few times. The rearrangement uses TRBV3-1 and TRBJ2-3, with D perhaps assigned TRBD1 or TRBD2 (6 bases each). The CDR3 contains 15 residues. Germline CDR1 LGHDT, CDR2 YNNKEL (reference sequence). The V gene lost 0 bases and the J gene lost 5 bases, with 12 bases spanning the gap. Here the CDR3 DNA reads TGTGCCAGCAGCCAAGACGGCAGGGGAGGAGATACGCAGTATTTT. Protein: CASSQDGRGGDTQYF.

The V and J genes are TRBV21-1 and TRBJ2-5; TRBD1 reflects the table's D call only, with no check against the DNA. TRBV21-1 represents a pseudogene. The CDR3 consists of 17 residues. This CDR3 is CASRKGRDRVDQETQYF. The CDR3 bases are TGTGCCAGCAGGAAAGGGAGGGACAGGGTGGACCAAGAGACCCAGTACTTC.

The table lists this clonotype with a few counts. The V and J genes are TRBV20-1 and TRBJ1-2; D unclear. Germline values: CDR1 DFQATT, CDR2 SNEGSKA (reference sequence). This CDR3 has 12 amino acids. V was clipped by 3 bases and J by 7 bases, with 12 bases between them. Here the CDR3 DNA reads TGCAGTGCTAGTCTCGGTTCGGGTGGCTACACCTTC. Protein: CSASLGSGGYTF.

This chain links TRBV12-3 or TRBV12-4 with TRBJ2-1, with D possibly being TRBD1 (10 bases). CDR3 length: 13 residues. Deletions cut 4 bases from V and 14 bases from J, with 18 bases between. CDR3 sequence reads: CASSWSGGTGEFF. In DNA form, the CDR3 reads TGTGCCAGCAGTTGGAGCGGGGGGACAGGGGAGTTCTTC.

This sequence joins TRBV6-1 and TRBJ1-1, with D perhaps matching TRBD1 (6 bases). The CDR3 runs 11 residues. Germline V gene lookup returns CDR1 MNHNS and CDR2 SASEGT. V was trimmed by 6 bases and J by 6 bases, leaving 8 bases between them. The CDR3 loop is CASRQGAEAFF. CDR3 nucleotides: TGTGCCAGCAGACAGGGCGCTGAAGCTTTCTTT.

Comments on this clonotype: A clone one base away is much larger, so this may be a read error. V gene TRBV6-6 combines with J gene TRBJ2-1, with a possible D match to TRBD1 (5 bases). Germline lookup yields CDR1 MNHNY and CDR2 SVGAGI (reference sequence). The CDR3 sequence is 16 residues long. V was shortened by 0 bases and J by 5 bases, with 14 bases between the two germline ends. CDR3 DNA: TGTGCCAGCAGTTACTCTCGCAGGGAACCCGACAATGAGCAGTTCTTC. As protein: CASSYSRREPDNEQFF.

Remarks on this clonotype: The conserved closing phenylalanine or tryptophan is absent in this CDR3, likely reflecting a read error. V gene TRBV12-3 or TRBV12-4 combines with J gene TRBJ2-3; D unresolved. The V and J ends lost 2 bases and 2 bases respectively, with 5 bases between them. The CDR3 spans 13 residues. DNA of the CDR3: TGTGCCAGCAGTTTACTCCTCACAGATACGCAGTATCTT. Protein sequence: CASSLLLTDTQYL.

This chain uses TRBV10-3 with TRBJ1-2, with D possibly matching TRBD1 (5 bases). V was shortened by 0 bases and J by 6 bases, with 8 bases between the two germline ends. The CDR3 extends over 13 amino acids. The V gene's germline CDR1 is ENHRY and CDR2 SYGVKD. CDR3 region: CAISESTVHGYTF. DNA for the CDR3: TGTGCCATCAGTGAGTCGACAGTACATGGCTACACCTTC.

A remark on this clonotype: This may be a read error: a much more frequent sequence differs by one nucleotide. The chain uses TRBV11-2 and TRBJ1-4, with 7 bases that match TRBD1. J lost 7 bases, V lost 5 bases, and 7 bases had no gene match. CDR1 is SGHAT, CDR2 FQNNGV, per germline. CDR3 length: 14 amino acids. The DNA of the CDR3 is TGTGCCAGCAGCCCGGACAGGAGGTCTGAAAAACTGTTTTTT. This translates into CASSPDRRSEKLFF.

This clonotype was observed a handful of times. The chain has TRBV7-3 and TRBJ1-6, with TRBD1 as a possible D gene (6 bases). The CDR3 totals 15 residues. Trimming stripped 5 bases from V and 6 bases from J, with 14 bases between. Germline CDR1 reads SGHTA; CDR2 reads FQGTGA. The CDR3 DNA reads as TGTGCCAGCAGCCAGGCCCCCAGGGGTAATTCACCCCTCCACTTT. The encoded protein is CASSQAPRGNSPLHF.

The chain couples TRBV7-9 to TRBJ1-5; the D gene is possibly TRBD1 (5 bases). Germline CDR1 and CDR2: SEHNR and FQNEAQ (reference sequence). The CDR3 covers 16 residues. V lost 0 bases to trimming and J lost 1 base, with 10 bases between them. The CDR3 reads CASSLAGAGSNQPQHF. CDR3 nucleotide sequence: TGTGCCAGCAGCTTAGCAGGGGCGGGCAGCAATCAGCCCCAGCATTTT.

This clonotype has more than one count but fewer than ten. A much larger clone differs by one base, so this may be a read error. The CDR3 DNA reads as TGCGCCAGCAGCTTGGAGGGAGCCTACAATGAGCAGTACTTC. Encoded protein: CASSLEGAYNEQYF. V usage is TRBV5-1 and J usage is TRBJ2-1; possibly TRBD2 for D (5 bases). The closer fit of TRBJ2-7 to the DNA end suggests the J call may be wrong. This CDR3 has 14 residues. CDR1 SGHRS and CDR2 YFSETQ come from the germline V gene.

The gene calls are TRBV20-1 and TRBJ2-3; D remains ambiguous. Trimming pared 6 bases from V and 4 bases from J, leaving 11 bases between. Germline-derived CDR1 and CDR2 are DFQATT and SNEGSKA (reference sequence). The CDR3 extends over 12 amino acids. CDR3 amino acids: CSANPVADTQYF. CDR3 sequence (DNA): TGCAGTGCCAACCCGGTGGCAGATACGCAGTATTTT.